Below are 2 T cell receptor beta chains sequenced from a single sample in a study of blood T cell repertoires in COVID-19. Repertoires were generated with immunoSEQ multiplex PCR, while TCRdb's copy carries only in-frame clones and drops some. The profile shows over 120,000 clones, roughly 80% of them singletons. The sample comprised peripheral blood. The receptors derive from an elderly woman with acute or convalescent COVID-19.

The chain uses TRBV4-2 and TRBJ2-2, with 7 nucleotides matching TRBD2. Germline values: CDR1 LGHNA, CDR2 YNFKEQ. Trimming removed 4 bases from V and 5 bases from J; junction bases left unmatched: 13. The CDR3 length is 17 residues. CDR3 DNA sequence: TGTGCCAGCAGCCTCGGACTAGTTGGCTCCACAACCGGGGAGCTGTTTTTT. As protein: CASSLGLVGSTTGELFF.

This chain's CDR3 is CASSLWQGEETQYF. For the CDR3, the DNA is TGTGCCAGCAGCTTATGGCAGGGGGAGGAGACCCAGTACTTC. The rearrangement joins TRBV7-9 to TRBJ2-5; TRBD1 aligns across 7 bases. The CDR3 covers 14 residues. Trimming cost V 2 bases and J 5 bases; bases outside gene matches: 5. Looked up from germline, CDR1 is SEHNR and CDR2 is FQNEAQ (reference sequence).